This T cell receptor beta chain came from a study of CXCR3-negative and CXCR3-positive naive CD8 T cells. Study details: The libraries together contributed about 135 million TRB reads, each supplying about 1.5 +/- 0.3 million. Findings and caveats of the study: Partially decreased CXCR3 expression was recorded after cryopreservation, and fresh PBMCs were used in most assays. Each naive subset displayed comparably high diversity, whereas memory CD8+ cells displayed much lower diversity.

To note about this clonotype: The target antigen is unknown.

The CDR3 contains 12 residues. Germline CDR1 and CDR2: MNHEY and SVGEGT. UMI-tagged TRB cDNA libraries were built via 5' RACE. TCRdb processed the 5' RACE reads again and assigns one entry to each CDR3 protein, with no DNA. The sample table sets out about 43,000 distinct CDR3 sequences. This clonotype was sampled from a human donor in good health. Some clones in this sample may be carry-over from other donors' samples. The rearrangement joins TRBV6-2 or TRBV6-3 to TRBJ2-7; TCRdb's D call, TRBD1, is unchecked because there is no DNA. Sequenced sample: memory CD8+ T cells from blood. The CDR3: CASTRGVYEQYF.